This T cell receptor (beta chain) was sequenced in a study of PD-1 and CTLA-4 blockade in melanoma. Clones were read by immunoSEQ multiplex PCR, and TCRdb kept only the in-frame ones, dropping some. The profile shows around 7,200 clones, 75% to 85% of them singletons. CDR1 and CDR2 (germline): SGDLS, YYNGEE. The CDR3 runs to 15 residues. V was pared by 2 bases and J by 3 bases, with 9 bases between. The J gene is TRBJ2-6, the V gene TRBV9; D might be TRBD2 (6 bases). The source material was CD8+ T cells from peripheral blood, sampled before anti-PD-1 treatment. This clonotype was obtained from a human donor with melanoma. This CDR3 reads CASSVGGGGANVLTF. Here the CDR3 DNA reads TGTGCCAGCAGCGTCGGGGGAGGTGGGGCCAACGTCCTGACTTTC.